This T cell receptor beta chain was identified in a study of cytomegalovirus exposure and HLA in healthy donors. Study-level findings and limits: Some V segments, including TRBV6-2 and TRBV6-3, were excluded as indistinguishable.

Donors sampled were nominally healthy, though unrecorded immune exposures were likely. The CDR3 is made up of 18 amino acids. CDR1 SGHRS and CDR2 YFSETQ come from the germline V gene. The V end was cut by 1 base, the J end by 7 bases, with 27 bases between. PCR employed 60 Vbeta and 13 Jbeta primers. Assay: immunoSEQ multiplex PCR; the TCRdb copy retains only in-frame clones and omits some. Its table lists 190,000 or so clones. About this clone itself: Its target is unknown.

This TCR derives from a boy younger than 18 in good health and CMV-seronegative. This chain uses TRBV5-1 with TRBJ2-7, with D possibly TRBD2 on 5 matching bases. The sequenced sample consisted of PBMCs. The CDR3 protein is CASSLISLSGPSSGEQYF. CDR3 in DNA: TGCGCCAGCAGCTTGATATCTCTGTCGGGCCCTTCGTCGGGGGAGCAGTACTTC.